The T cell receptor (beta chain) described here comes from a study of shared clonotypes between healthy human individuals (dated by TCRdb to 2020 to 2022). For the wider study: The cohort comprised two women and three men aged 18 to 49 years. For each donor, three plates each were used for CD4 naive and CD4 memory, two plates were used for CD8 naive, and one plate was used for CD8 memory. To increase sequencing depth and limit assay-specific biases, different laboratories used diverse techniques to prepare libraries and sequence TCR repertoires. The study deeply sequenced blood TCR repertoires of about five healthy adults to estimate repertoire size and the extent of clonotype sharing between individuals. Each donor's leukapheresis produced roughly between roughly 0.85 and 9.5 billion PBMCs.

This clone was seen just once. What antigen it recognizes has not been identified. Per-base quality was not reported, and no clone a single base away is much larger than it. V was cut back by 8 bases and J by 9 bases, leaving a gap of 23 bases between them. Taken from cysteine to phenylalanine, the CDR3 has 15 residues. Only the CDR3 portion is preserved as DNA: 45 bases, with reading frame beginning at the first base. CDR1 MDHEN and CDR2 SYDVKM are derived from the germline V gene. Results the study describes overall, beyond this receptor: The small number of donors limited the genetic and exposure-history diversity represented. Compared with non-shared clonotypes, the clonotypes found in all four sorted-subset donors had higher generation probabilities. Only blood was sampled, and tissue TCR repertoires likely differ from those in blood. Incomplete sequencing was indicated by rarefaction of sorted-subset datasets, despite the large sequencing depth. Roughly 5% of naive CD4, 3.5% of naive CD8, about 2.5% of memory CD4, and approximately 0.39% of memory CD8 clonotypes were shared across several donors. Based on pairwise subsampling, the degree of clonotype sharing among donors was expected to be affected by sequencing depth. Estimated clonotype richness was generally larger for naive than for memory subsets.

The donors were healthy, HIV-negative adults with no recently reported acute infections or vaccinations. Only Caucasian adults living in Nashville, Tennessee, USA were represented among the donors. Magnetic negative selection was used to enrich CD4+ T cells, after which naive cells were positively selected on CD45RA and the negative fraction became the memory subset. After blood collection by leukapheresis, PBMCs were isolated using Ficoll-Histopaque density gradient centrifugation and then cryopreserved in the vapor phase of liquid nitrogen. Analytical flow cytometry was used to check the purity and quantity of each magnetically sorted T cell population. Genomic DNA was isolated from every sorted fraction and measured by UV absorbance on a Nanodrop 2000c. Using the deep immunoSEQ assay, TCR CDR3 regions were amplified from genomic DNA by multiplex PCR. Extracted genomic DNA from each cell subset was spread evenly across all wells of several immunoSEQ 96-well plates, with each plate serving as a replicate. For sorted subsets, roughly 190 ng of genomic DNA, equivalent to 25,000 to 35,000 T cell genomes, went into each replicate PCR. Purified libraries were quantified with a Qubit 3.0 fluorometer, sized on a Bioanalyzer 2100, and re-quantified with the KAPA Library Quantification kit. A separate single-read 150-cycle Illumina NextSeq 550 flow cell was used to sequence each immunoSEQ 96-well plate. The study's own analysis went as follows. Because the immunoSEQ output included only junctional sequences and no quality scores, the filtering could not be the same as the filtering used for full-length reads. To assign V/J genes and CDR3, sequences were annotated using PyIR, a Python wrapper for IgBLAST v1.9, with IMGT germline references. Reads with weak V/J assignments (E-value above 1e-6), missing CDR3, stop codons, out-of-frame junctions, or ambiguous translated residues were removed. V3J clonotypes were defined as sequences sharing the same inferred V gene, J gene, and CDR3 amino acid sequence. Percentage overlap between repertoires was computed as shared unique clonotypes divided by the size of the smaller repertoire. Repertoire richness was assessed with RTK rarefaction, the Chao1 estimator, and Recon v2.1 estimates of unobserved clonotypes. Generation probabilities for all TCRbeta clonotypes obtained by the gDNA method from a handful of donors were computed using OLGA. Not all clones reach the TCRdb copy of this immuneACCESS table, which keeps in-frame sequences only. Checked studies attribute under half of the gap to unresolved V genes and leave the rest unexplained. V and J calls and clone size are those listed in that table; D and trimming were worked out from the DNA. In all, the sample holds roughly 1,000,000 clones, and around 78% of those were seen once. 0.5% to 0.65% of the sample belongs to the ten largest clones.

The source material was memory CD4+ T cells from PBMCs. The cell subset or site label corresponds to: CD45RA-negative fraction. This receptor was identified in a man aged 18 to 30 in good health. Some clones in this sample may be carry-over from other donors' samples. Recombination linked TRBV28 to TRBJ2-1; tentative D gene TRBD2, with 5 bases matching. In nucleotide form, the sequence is TGTGCCAGCTCCACCGCGGCTAGAGGGCTGGGTGAGCAGTTCTTC. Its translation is CASSTAARGLGEQFF. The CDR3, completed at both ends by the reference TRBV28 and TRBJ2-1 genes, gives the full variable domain DVKVTQSSRYLVKRTGEKVFLECVQDMDHENMFWYRQDPGLGLRLIYFSYDVKMKEKGDIPEGYSVSREKKERFSLILESASTNQTSMYLCASSTAARGLGEQFFGPGTRLTVL.